What follows are 13 T cell receptor beta chains derived from one specimen sequenced in a study of T cell repertoires in cytomegalovirus infection. A single record per CDR3 protein comes from TCRdb applying MiXCR to the reads. The sample shows about 900,000 distinct CDR3 sequences, roughly 30% of them seen only once. For these TCRs, the target antigens are not known. The sample in question was cultured CD8+ T cells from PBMCs, obtained from culture after CMV antigen stimulation. The receptors were gathered from a human donor in good health (CMV status not recorded). Some clones in this sample may be carry-over from other donors' samples.

This clonotype was counted between two and nine times. The rearrangement uses TRBV6-5 and TRBJ1-2; D is unresolved. This CDR3 region has 13 residues. V lost 2 bases and J 2 bases, leaving 6 bases between the germline ends. The germline V gene encodes CDR1 MNHEY and CDR2 SVGAGI. The CDR3 spells CASSYGKNYGYTF. For the CDR3, the DNA is TGTGCCAGCAGTTACGGAAAGAACTATGGCTACACCTTC.

The V and J genes are TRBV6-5 and TRBJ1-2; TRBD1 agrees at 8 bases. The germline V gene encodes CDR1 MNHEY and CDR2 SVGAGI. With V trimmed by 2 bases and J by 6 bases, 11 bases remained unmatched. The CDR3 loop spans 16 amino acids. The CDR3 loop reads CASSYGRGRGLDGYTF. The CDR3 region has the DNA TGTGCCAGCAGTTACGGCAGGGGGCGCGGACTGGATGGCTACACCTTC.

The table lists this clonotype with many counts. The chain recombines TRBV7-2 with TRBJ2-5; D possibly corresponds to TRBD1 (5 bases). Germline lookup yields CDR1 SGHTA and CDR2 FQGNSA. This CDR3 contains 14 residues. Trimming stripped 4 bases from V and 1 base from J, with 10 bases between. The CDR3 protein is CASSSPGAQETQYF. In DNA, the CDR3 is TGTGCCAGCAGCTCTCCTGGGGCCCAAGAGACCCAGTACTTC.

The CDR3 spells CAITALGGYGYTF. CDR3 sequence (DNA): TGTGCCATCACGGCCCTCGGGGGCTATGGCTACACCTTC. The chain has TRBV10-3 and TRBJ1-2, with a weak D call TRBD1 (5 bases). This CDR3 is built from 13 residues. V lost 7 bases and J 4 bases, leaving 13 bases between the germline ends. Germline V gene data show CDR1 as ENHRY and CDR2 as SYGVKD.

In its sample, this clonotype was seen a few times. The chain couples TRBV29-1 to TRBJ2-7; 7 bases match TRBD1. This CDR3 comprises 12 residues. Trimming removed 6 bases from V and 3 bases from J; junction bases left unmatched: 5. CDR1 SQVTM and CDR2 ANQGSEA come from the germline V gene. CDR3 region: CSVQTGDYEQYF. The CDR3 DNA is TGCAGCGTACAAACAGGGGACTACGAGCAGTACTTC.

This clonotype was seen repeatedly, ten times or more. The V gene is TRBV12-3 or TRBV12-4, the J gene TRBJ1-1; unclear D gene. CDR3 length: 13 amino acids. The germline V and J ends were trimmed by 9 bases and 0 bases, with 11 bases remaining between them. CDR3: CASTGQVNTEAFF. The CDR3 coding sequence is TGTGCCAGTACCGGCCAGGTGAACACTGAAGCTTTCTTT.

This clonotype was found many times. The rearrangement links TRBV7-8 to TRBJ1-1; D ambiguous. The V gene lost 0 bases and the J gene lost 6 bases, with 14 bases spanning the gap. The germline V gene has CDR1 SGHVS and CDR2 FQNEAQ. This CDR3 has 15 residues. Here the CDR3 reads CASSLARGGWPEAFF. CDR3 coding DNA: TGTGCCAGCAGCTTAGCGCGGGGAGGGTGGCCTGAAGCTTTCTTT.

The V call is TRBV6-5, the J call TRBJ1-2; D remains unclear. The V gene's germline CDR1 is MNHEY and CDR2 SVGAGI. The germline V and J ends were trimmed by 6 bases and 8 bases, with 16 bases remaining between them. The CDR3 sequence is 13 residues long. The CDR3 here is CASSRFDGQGYTF. The CDR3 nucleotides read TGTGCCAGCAGCCGCTTTGACGGGCAAGGCTACACCTTC.

The genes are TRBV6-5 and TRBJ1-6; D perhaps matches TRBD1 (6 bases). This CDR3 has 14 residues. Germline V CDR1 and CDR2: MNHEY, SVGAGI. Between the trimmed V and J ends, which lost 7 bases and 4 bases, there was a span of 11 bases. The CDR3 DNA reads TGTGCCAGCACCTTCGGACAGTATAATTCACCCCTCCACTTT. It yields the protein CASTFGQYNSPLHF.

This chain joins TRBV20-1 and TRBJ2-3; TRBD2 matches at 9 bases. There are 20 residues in the CDR3. The ends lost 5 bases at V and 4 bases at J; junction bases unmatched: 25. Germline V gene sequence: CDR1 DFQATT, CDR2 SNEGSKA (reference sequence). The CDR3 region is CSAPHLRAMLSGGPADTQYF. The CDR3 bases are TGCAGTGCTCCACACCTGCGGGCGATGCTTAGCGGGGGACCCGCAGATACGCAGTATTTT.

This clonotype is a singleton in its sample. This chain joins TRBV5-6 and TRBJ1-1; D gene ambiguous. Between the trimmed V and J ends, which lost 2 bases and 4 bases, there was a span of 9 bases. Germline V gene data show CDR1 as SGHDT and CDR2 as YYEEEE. The CDR3 is 13 amino acids. The CDR3 DNA sequence: TGTGCCAGCAGCTTCGGGAGTGCCACTGAAGCTTTCTTT. Protein sequence: CASSFGSATEAFF.

The chain carries TRBV4-1 and TRBJ2-1; D gene unclear. The germline V and J ends were trimmed by 4 bases and 6 bases, with 19 bases remaining between them. This CDR3 has 16 residues. Germline values: CDR1 MGHRA, CDR2 YSYEKL. CDR3 DNA: TGCGCCAGCAGCCGATCCCAGCTGAGTAGTCCCAATGAGCAGTTCTTC. It encodes CASSRSQLSSPNEQFF.

The gene calls are TRBV7-6 and TRBJ2-1; 10 bases line up with TRBD2. This CDR3 comprises 18 residues. V shed 4 bases, J shed 7 bases, and the junction held 16 bases outside the gene matches. CDR1 and CDR2 (germline): SGHVS, FNYEAQ. DNA of the CDR3: TGTGCCAGCAGCTCACCTCAGAGCGGGGGGGCTCGGAGGAATGAGCAGTTCTTC. Translated, it gives CASSSPQSGGARRNEQFF.